The rows below give T cell receptor beta chains drawn from one sample of a study of CD8 T cells in Susac syndrome. TCRdb redid the calling of the immunoSEQ multiplex PCR reads with MiXCR, one entry per CDR3 protein. The repertoire holds approximately 160,000 distinct CDR3 sequences, with about 91% as singletons. What was sequenced was CD4+ T cells from PBMCs. The source is a human donor in good health. Both conserved end residues are part of each CDR3. The D gene is left open where the match is weak. Only part of the rows carry a size: once, few, many, or a class if the clone is expanded.

clone_size d_call cdr3_length j_call v_call cdr3_aa cdr3_nt
- - 15 TRBJ2-7 TRBV6-1 CASSANPGSFYEQYF TGTGCCAGCAGCGCAAATCCAGGGTCTTTCTACGAGCAGTACTTC
- - 12 TRBJ2-6 TRBV30 CAWTAGANVLTF TGTGCCTGGACAGCTGGGGCCAACGTCCTGACTTTC
- TRBD2 16 TRBJ2-5 TRBV5-1 CASRNEAGGQQETQYF TGCGCCAGCAGGAACGAAGCGGGGGGGCAACAAGAGACCCAGTACTTC
once TRBD2 16 TRBJ2-3 TRBV6-6 CASSYSGSGATDTQYF TGTGCCAGCAGTTACTCAGGTAGCGGGGCTACAGATACGCAGTATTTT
- - 15 TRBJ1-5 TRBV9 CASNTEGRGNQPQHF TGTGCCAGCAACACGGAAGGGAGGGGCAATCAGCCCCAGCATTTT
- - 14 TRBJ1-1 TRBV7-2 CASSLAGTNTEAFF TGTGCCAGCAGCTTAGCAGGGACGAACACTGAAGCTTTCTTT
- - 15 TRBJ2-2 TRBV7-2 CASSPRQGRAGELFF TGTGCCAGCAGCCCCAGACAGGGGAGGGCCGGGGAGCTGTTTTTT
- TRBD2 17 TRBJ2-5 TRBV7-9 CASSLDRTGGKQETQYF TGTGCCAGCAGCTTAGATAGAACGGGGGGTAAACAAGAGACCCAGTACTTC
- - 15 TRBJ1-2 TRBV19 CASNQDSFSFYGYTF TGTGCCAGTAACCAGGACAGCTTCTCCTTCTATGGCTACACCTTC
- - 14 TRBJ2-7 TRBV2 CASSEASFSYEQYF TGTGCCAGCAGTGAAGCAAGTTTCTCCTACGAGCAGTACTTC
- TRBD1 15 TRBJ2-7 TRBV19 CASSPSDRVDYEQYF TGTGCCAGTAGCCCCTCGGACAGGGTAGACTACGAGCAGTACTTC
- - 13 TRBJ1-5 TRBV19 CASSMGGQQPQHF TGTGCCAGTAGTATGGGGGGTCAGCAGCCCCAGCATTTT
- TRBD2 17 TRBJ2-3 TRBV24-1 CATSDATSGGFTDTQYF TGTGCCACCAGTGATGCGACTAGCGGGGGTTTCACAGATACGCAGTATTTT
- - 13 TRBJ2-3 TRBV28 CASTSFGTDTQYF TGTGCCAGCACCTCTTTTGGGACAGATACGCAGTATTTT
- TRBD1 13 TRBJ1-1 TRBV27 CASSFGGGARAFF TGTGCCAGCAGTTTCGGAGGGGGCGCGCGAGCTTTCTTT
- - 12 TRBJ2-3 TRBV12-3/TRBV12-4 CASSHPGYTQYF TGTGCCAGCAGTCACCCGGGATATACGCAGTATTTT
- - 15 TRBJ1-4 TRBV3-1 CASSQDPGTGEKLFF TGTGCCAGCAGCCAAGATCCCGGAACGGGCGAAAAACTGTTTTTT
once TRBD2 15 TRBJ2-1 TRBV5-1 CASSLGLAGPGEQFF TGCGCCAGCAGCTTGGGGCTAGCGGGGCCTGGGGAGCAGTTCTTC
- TRBD1 17 TRBJ2-5 TRBV7-9 CASSLEQGARMGETQYF TGTGCCAGCAGCTTAGAACAGGGGGCGCGGATGGGAGAGACCCAGTACTTC
- TRBD1 15 TRBJ1-1 TRBV7-2 CASSLADRANTEAFF TGTGCCAGCAGCTTAGCTGACAGGGCCAACACTGAAGCTTTCTTT
- - 13 TRBJ2-1 TRBV20-1 CSAREGPLNEQFF TGCAGTGCTAGAGAAGGACCTCTCAATGAGCAGTTCTTC
once TRBD2 16 TRBJ2-3 TRBV29-1 CSVEGGSGISTDTQYF TGCAGCGTTGAAGGGGGTAGCGGGATTAGCACAGATACGCAGTATTTT
- TRBD1 16 TRBJ2-7 TRBV23-1 CASSHLDRGPSYEQYF TGCGCCAGCAGTCATTTGGACAGGGGCCCCTCCTACGAGCAGTACTTC
- TRBD2 14 TRBJ2-7 TRBV9 CASSGGSGNHEQYF TGTGCCAGCAGCGGGGGTAGCGGGAACCACGAGCAGTACTTC
- - 13 TRBJ1-6 TRBV7-2 CASSLAVKSPLHF TGTGCCAGCAGCTTAGCGGTAAAGTCACCCCTCCACTTT
once TRBD2 17 TRBJ2-2 TRBV5-1 CASSLGTSPRGTGELFF TGCGCCAGCAGCTTGGGGACTAGCCCCCGTGGCACCGGGGAGCTGTTTTTT
- TRBD1 13 TRBJ1-2 TRBV18 CASSGDRIYGYTF TGTGCCAGCTCAGGGGACAGGATCTATGGCTACACCTTC
- TRBD2 14 TRBJ2-1 TRBV4-2 CASSREGLAYEQFF TGTGCCAGCAGCCGTGAGGGACTAGCTTATGAGCAGTTCTTC
- - 13 TRBJ2-7 TRBV20-1 CSVPGNSLWEQYF TGCAGTGTTCCGGGTAACTCCCTATGGGAGCAGTACTTC
- TRBD1 16 TRBJ2-2 TRBV5-4 CASSLGGTGNTGELFF TGTGCCAGCAGCTTGGGGGGGACAGGGAACACCGGGGAGCTGTTTTTT
once - 13 TRBJ2-4 TRBV10-1 CASSESGRNIQYF TGCGCCAGCAGTGAGTCTGGGCGGAACATTCAGTACTTC
- TRBD2 15 TRBJ2-5 TRBV4-1 CASSPTSGFQETQYF TGCGCCAGCAGTCCTACTAGCGGTTTCCAAGAGACCCAGTACTTC
once TRBD1 15 TRBJ2-7 TRBV6-5 CASHRTGTGVVEQYF TGTGCCAGCCACCGTACCGGGACAGGGGTTGTCGAGCAGTACTTC
- TRBD1 15 TRBJ2-2 TRBV28 CASSFGRGSAGELFF TGTGCCAGCAGTTTTGGCAGGGGGTCGGCCGGGGAGCTGTTTTTT
- - 15 TRBJ2-2 TRBV12-3/TRBV12-4 CASSRFGMNTGELFF TGTGCCAGCAGCCGTTTCGGGATGAACACCGGGGAGCTGTTTTTT
once - 14 TRBJ2-3 TRBV29-1 CSVESGRSTDTQYF TGCAGCGTTGAATCGGGGAGGAGCACAGATACGCAGTATTTT
- TRBD2 14 TRBJ2-5 TRBV20-1 CSARGLAGGETQYF TGCAGTGCCCGGGGACTAGCGGGAGGAGAGACCCAGTACTTC
- - 16 TRBJ1-5 TRBV4-1 CASSQYWQGPRQPQHF TGCGCCAGCAGCCAGTACTGGCAGGGGCCAAGGCAGCCCCAGCATTTT
- TRBD1 14 TRBJ1-2 TRBV30 CAWSPLRQGRGYTF TGTGCCTGGAGTCCCCTTAGACAGGGCAGGGGCTACACCTTC
- - 14 TRBJ2-7 TRBV29-1 CSVEGRAGNYEQYF TGCAGCGTTGAAGGTCGTGCCGGAAACTACGAGCAGTACTTC
- TRBD1 13 TRBJ1-6 TRBV20-1 CSALDRGTSPLHF TGCAGTGCCCTAGACAGGGGGACTTCACCCCTCCACTTT
- - 13 TRBJ1-6 TRBV2 CASSGQQNSPLHF TGTGCCAGCAGTGGACAGCAAAATTCACCCCTCCACTTT
- - 15 TRBJ2-2 TRBV5-1 CASSLWGENTGELFF TGCGCCAGCAGCTTGTGGGGAGAGAACACCGGGGAGCTGTTTTTT
once - 14 TRBJ2-1 TRBV6-2/TRBV6-3 CASSPRDQHNEQFF TGTGCCAGCAGTCCCCGGGACCAACACAATGAGCAGTTCTTC